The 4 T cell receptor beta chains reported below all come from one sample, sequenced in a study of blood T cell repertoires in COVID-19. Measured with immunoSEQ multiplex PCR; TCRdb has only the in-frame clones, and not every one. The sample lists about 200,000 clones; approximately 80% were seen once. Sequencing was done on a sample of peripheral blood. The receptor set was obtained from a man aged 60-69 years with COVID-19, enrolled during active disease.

The CDR3 DNA follows: TGTGCCAGCAGCCAAGGGGCTACTAGCGGGTATGACGGGGAGCTGTTTTTT. Its translation: CASSQGATSGYDGELFF. The V call is TRBV4-2, the J call TRBJ2-2; TRBD2 aligns across 9 bases. The CDR3 loop spans 17 amino acids. Germline CDR1 is LGHNA and CDR2 is YNFKEQ. Germline trimming cut 1 base from V and 7 bases from J; bases unmatched to any gene: 10.

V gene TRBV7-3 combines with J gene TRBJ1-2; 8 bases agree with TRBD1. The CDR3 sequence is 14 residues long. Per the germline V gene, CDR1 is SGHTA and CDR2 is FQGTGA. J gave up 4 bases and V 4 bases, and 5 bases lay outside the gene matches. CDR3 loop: CASSSDRGVYGYTF. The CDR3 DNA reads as TGTGCCAGCAGCTCCGACAGGGGAGTCTATGGCTACACCTTC.

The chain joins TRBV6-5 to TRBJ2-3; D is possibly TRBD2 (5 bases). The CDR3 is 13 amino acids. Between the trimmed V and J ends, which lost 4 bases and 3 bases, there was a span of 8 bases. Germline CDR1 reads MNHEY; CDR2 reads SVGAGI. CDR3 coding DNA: TGTGCCAGCAGTTCCGACTATACAGATACGCAGTATTTT. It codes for CASSSDYTDTQYF.

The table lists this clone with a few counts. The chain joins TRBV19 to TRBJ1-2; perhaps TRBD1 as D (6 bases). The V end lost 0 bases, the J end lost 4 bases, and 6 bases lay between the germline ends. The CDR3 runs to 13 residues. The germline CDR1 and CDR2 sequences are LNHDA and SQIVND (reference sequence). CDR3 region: CASSIEDSYGYTF. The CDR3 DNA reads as TGTGCCAGTAGTATAGAGGACAGCTATGGCTACACCTTC. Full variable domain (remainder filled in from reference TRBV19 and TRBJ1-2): DGGITQSPKYLFRKEGQNVTLSCEQNLNHDAMYWYRQDPGQGLRLIYYSQIVNDFQKGDIAEGYSVSREKKESFPLTVTSAQKNPTAFYLCASSIEDSYGYTFGSGTRLTVV.